Sequencing of this TCR beta chain was carried out in a study of T cells after yellow fever vaccination. Study in general: Fractions of low cell number were prepared using SMART-Seq v4 Ultra Low Input.

Study-level results: FACS-sorted repertoires might harbor abundant contaminating clonotypes from the bulk population. Reappearing after the booster were most of the clones from primary vaccination (about 96% CD4, about 88% CD8).

By 5'RACE template switching, TCR cDNA was produced, with a universal primer site and UMIs added in the process. TCRdb processed the 5' RACE reads anew with MiXCR; each CDR3 protein has one entry. This sample has about 260,000 distinct CDR3 sequences; 10% to 15% occur once, and the top ten carry about 0.51%. V shed 3 bases and J shed 1 base, with 7 bases lying between them. Germline values: CDR1 SGHTA, CDR2 FQGNSA. The CDR3 sequence is 14 residues long. Comment on this clonotype: Its antigen is not identified.

The chain links TRBV7-2 to TRBJ1-3; D might be TRBD1 (5 bases). The sequences come from CD4+ T cells sorted from PBMCs, collected 45 days after the yellow fever booster vaccination. This sequence originates from a man aged 30-40 years who received the YFV17D yellow fever vaccine. The CDR3 protein is CASSFPGSGNTIYF. The CDR3 nucleotides are TGTGCCAGCAGCTTCCCAGGGTCTGGAAACACCATATATTTT.